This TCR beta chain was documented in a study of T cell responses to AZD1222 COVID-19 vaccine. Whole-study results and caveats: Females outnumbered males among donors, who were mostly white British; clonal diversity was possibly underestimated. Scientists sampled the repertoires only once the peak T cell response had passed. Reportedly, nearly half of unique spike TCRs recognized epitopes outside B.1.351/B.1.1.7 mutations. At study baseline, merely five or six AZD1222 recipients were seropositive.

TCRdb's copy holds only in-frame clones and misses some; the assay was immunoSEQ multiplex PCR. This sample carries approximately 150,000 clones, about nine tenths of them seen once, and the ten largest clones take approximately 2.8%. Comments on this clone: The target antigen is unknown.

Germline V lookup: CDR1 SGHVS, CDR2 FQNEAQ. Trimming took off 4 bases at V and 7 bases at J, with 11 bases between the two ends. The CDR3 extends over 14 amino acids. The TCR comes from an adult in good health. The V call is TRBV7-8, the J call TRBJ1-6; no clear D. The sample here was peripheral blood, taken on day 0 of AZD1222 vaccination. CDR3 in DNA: TGTGCCAGCAGCTCCTCGGGCGGGAATTCACCCCTCCACTTT. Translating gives CASSSSGGNSPLHF.